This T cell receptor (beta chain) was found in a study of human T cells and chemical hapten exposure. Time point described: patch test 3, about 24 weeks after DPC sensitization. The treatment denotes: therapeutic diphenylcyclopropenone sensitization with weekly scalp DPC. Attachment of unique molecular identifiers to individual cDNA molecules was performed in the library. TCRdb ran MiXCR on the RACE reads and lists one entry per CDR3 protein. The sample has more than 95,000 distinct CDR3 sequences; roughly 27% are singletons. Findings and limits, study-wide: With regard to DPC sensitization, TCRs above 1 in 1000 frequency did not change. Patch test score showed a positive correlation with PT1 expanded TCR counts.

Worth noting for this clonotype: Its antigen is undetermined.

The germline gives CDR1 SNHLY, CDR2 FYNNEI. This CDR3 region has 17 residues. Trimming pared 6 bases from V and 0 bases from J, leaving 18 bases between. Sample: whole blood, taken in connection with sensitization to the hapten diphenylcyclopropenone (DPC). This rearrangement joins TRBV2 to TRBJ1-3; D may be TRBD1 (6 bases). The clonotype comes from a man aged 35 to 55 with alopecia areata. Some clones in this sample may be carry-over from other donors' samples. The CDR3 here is CASRATLQGLSGNTIYF. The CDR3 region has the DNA TGTGCCAGCAGAGCAACCCTACAGGGCCTCTCTGGAAACACCATATATTTT.